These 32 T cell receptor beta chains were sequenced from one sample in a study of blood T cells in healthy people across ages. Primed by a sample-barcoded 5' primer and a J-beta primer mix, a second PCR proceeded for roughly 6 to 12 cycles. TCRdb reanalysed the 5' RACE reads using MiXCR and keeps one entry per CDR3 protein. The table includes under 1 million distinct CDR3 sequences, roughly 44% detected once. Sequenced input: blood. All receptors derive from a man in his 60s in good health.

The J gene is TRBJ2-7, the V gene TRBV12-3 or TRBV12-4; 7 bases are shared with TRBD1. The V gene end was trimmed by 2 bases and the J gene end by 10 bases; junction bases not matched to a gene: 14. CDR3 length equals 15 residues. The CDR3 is CASSLSRTGPPRQYF. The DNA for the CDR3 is TGTGCCAGCAGTTTATCTCGGACAGGACCACCTCGTCAGTACTTC.

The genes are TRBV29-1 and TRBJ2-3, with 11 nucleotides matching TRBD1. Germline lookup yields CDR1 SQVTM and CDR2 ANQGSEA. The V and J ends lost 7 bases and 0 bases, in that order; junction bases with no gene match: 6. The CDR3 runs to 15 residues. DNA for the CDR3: TGCAGCGCCCGGACAGGGGGCTATAGCACAGATACGCAGTATTTT. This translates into CSARTGGYSTDTQYF.

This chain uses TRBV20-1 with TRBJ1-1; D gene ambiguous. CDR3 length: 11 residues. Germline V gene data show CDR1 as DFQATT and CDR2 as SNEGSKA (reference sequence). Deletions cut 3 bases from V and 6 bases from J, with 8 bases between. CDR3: CSASTVAEAFF. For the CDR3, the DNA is TGCAGTGCTAGCACAGTAGCTGAAGCTTTCTTT.

The CDR3 sequence is CASSSSGQGTDTQYF. The CDR3 DNA is TGTGCCAGCAGCTCCTCGGGACAGGGCACAGATACGCAGTATTTT. This chain connects TRBV11-3 to TRBJ2-3; 8 nucleotides align to TRBD1. Germline-derived CDR1 and CDR2 are SGHNT and YENEEA. V was pared by 4 bases and J by 1 base, with 4 bases of the junction left unmatched. The CDR3 covers 15 residues.

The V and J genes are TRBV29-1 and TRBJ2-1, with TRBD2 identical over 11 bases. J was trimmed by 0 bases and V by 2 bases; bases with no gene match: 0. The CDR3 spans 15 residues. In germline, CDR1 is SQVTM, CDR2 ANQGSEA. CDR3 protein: CSVETSGGSYNEQFF. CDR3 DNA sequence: TGCAGCGTTGAAACTAGCGGGGGCTCCTACAATGAGCAGTTCTTC.

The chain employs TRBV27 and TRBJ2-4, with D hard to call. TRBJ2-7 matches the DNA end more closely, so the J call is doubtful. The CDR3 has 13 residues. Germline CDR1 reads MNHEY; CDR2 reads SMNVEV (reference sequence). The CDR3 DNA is TGTGCCAGCAGTGACCGGGTCACCTACGAGCAGTACTTC. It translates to CASSDRVTYEQYF.

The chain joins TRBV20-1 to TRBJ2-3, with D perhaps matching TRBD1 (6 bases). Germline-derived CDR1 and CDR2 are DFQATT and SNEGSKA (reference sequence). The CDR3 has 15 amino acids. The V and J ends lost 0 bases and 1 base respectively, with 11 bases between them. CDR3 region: CSARDPGERTDTQYF. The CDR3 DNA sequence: TGCAGTGCTAGAGATCCAGGGGAACGCACAGATACGCAGTATTTT.

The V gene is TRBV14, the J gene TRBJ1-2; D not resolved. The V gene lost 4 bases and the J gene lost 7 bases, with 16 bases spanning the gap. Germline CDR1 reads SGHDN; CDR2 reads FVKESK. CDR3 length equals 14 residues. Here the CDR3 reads CASSPILSPGGYTF. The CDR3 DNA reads TGTGCCAGCAGCCCCATTTTGTCCCCGGGTGGCTACACCTTC.

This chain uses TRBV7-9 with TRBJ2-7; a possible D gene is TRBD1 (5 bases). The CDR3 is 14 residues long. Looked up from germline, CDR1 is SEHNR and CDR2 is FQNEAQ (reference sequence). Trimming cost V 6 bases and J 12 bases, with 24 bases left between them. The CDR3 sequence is CASRKTLDLGDWYF. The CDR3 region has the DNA TGTGCCAGCAGGAAAACACTGGATTTAGGGGATTGGTACTTC. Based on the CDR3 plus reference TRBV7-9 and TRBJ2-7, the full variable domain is DTGVSQNPRHKITKRGQNVTFRCDPISEHNRLYWYRQTLGQGPEFLTYFQNEAQLEKSRLLSDRFSAERPKGSFSTLEIQRTEQGDSAMYLCASRKTLDLGDWYFGPGTRLTVT.

CDR3 nucleotide sequence: TGCGCCAGCAGCCAGACCGTGCTTGACCTTAGCACAGATACGCAGTATTTT. Translated: CASSQTVLDLSTDTQYF. The V gene is TRBV5-1, the J gene TRBJ2-3, with D hard to call. The CDR3 contains 17 residues. The germline V and J ends were trimmed by 4 bases and 0 bases, with 18 bases remaining between them. Germline CDR1 is SGHRS and CDR2 is YFSETQ.

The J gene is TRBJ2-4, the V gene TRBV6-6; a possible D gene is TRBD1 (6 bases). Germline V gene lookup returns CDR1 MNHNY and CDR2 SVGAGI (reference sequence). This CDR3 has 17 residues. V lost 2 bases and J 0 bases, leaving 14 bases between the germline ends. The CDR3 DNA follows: TGTGCCAGCAGTTACCCTACTCGACAGGCAGCCAAAAACATTCAGTACTTC. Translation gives CASSYPTRQAAKNIQYF.

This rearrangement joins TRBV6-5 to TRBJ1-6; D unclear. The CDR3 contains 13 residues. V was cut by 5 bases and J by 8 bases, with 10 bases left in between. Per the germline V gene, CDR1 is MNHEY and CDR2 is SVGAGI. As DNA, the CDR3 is TGTGCCAGCAGTGACGACATCTATTCACCCCTCCACTTT. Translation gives CASSDDIYSPLHF.

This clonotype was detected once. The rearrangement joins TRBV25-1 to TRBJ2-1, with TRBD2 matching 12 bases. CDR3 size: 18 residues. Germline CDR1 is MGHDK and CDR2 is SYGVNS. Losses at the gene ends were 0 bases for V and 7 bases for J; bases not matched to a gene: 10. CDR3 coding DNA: TGTGCCAGCAGTGAATATCCTTTACTAGCGGGGGGTGGGAATGAGCAGTTCTTC. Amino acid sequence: CASSEYPLLAGGGNEQFF.

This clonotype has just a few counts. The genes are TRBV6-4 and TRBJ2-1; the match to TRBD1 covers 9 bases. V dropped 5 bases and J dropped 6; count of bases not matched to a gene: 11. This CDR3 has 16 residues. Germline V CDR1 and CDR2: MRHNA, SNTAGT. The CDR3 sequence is CASSIAGTGFFNEQFF. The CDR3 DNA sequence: TGTGCCAGCAGTATCGCCGGGACAGGGTTTTTCAATGAGCAGTTCTTC.

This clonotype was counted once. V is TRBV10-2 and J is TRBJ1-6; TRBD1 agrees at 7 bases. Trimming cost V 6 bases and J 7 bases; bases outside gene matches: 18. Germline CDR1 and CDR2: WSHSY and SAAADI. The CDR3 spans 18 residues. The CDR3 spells CASRPGDLGTARNSPLHF. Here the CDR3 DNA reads TGCGCCAGCAGGCCGGGGGATCTCGGGACAGCGCGGAATTCACCCCTCCACTTT.

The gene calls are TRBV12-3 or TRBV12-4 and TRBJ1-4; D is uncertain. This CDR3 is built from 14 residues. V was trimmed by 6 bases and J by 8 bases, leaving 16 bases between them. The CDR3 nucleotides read TGTGCCAGCAGCTACGGACTTCCCCGGGAAAAACTGTTTTTT. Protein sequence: CASSYGLPREKLFF.

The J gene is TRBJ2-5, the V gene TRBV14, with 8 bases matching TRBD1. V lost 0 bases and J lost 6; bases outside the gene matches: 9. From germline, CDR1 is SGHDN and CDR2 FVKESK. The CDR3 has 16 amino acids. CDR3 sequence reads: CASSQDPRTGLQTQYF. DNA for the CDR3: TGTGCCAGCAGCCAAGATCCACGGACAGGGCTGCAGACCCAGTACTTC.

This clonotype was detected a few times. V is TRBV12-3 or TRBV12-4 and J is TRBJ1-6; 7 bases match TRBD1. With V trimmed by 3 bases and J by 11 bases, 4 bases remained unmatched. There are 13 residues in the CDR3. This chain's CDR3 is CASSLSGGTPLHF. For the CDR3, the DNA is TGTGCCAGCAGTTTGTCAGGGGGGACACCCCTCCACTTT.

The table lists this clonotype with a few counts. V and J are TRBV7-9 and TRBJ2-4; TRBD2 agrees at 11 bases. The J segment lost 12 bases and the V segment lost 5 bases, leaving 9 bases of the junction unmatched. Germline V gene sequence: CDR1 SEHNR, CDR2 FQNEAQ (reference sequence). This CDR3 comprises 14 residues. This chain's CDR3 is CASSPSGGTLSQYF. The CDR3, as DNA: TGTGCCAGCAGCCCTAGCGGGGGGACCCTTTCTCAGTACTTC.

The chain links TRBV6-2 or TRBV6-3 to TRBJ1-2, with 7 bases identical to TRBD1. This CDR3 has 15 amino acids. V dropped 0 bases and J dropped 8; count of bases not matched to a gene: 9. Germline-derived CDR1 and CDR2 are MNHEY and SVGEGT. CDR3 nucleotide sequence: TGTGCCAGCAGTTACTCGATGTCGGGACAGAAAGGCTACACCTTC. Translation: CASSYSMSGQKGYTF.

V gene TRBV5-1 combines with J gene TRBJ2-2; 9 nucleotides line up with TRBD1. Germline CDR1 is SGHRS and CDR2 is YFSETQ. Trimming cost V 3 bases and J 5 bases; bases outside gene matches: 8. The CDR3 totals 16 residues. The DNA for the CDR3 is TGCGCCAGCAGCTCATACGGACAGGGGTCGACCGGGGAGCTGTTTTTT. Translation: CASSSYGQGSTGELFF.

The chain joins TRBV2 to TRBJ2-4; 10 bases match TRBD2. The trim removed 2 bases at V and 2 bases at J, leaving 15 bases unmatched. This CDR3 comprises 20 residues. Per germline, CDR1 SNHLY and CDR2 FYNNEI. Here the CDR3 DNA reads TGTGCCAGCAGTGAATCCCGGAGCGGGGGGGCCGTCGGATCCAAAAACATTCAGTACTTC. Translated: CASSESRSGGAVGSKNIQYF. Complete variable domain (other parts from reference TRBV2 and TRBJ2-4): EPEVTQTPSHQVTQMGQEVILRCVPISNHLYFYWYRQILGQKVEFLVSFYNNEISEKSEIFDDQFSVERPDGSNFTLKIRSTKLEDSAMYFCASSESRSGGAVGSKNIQYFGAGTRLSVL.

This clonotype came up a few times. This CDR3 is CSARDQVGLETQYF. Written as DNA, the CDR3 is TGCAGTGCTAGAGATCAAGTAGGGTTGGAGACCCAGTACTTC. The gene calls are TRBV20-1 and TRBJ2-5; D gene unclear. Per the germline V gene, CDR1 is DFQATT and CDR2 is SNEGSKA (reference sequence). This CDR3 is built from 14 residues. Trimming took 0 bases from V and 5 from J, leaving 13 bases between them.

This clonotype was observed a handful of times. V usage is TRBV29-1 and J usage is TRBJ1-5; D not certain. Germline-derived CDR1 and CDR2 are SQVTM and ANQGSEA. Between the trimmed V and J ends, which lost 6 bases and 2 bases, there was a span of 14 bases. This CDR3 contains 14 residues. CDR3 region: CSVQAGSGNQPQHF. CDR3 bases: TGCAGCGTACAAGCGGGGTCGGGCAATCAGCCCCAGCATTTT.

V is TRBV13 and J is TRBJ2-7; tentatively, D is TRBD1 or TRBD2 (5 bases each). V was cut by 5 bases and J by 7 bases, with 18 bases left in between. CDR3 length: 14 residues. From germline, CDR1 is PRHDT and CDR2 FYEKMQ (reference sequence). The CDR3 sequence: CASSRTGLLGEQYF. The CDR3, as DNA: TGTGCCAGCAGCCGGACGGGGCTCCTGGGGGAGCAGTACTTC.

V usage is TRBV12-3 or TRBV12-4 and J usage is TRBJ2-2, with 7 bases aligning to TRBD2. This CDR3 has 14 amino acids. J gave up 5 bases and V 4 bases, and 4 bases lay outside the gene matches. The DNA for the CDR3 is TGTGCCAGCAGTTGGATGGGAGGGACCGGGGAGCTGTTTTTT. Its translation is CASSWMGGTGELFF.

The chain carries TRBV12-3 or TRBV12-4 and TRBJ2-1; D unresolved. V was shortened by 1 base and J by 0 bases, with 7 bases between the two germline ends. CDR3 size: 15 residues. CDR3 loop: CASSLVASSYNEQFF. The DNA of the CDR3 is TGTGCCAGCAGTTTAGTAGCAAGCTCCTACAATGAGCAGTTCTTC.

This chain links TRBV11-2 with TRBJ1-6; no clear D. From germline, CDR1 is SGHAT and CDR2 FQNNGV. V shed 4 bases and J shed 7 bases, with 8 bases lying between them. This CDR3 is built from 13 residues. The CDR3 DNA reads TGTGCCAGCAGCTCCCAGTCCAATTCACCCCTCCACTTT. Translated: CASSSQSNSPLHF.

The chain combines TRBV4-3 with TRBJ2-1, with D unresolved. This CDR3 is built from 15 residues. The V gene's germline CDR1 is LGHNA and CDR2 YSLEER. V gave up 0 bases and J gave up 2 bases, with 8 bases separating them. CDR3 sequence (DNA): TGCGCCAGCAGCCAAGAACGGGTGCCCTACAATGAGCAGTTCTTC. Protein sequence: CASSQERVPYNEQFF.

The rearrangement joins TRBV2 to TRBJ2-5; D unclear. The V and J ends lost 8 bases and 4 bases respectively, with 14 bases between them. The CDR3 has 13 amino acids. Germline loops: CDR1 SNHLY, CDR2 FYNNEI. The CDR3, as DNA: TGTGCCAGCTCCTCGACCGTGGGAGAGACCCAGTACTTC. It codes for CASSSTVGETQYF.

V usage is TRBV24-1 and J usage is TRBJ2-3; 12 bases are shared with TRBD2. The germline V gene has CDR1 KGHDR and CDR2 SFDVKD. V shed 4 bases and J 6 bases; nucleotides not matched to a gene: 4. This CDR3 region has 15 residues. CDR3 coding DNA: TGTGCCACCAGTGACCCTAGCGGGGGGGCGGATACGCAGTATTTT. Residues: CATSDPSGGADTQYF.

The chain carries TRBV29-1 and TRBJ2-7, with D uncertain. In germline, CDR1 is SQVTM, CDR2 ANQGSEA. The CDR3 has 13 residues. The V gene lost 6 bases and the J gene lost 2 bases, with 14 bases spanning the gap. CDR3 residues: CSVLRLPTYEQYF. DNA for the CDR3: TGCAGCGTCCTCCGACTCCCGACCTACGAGCAGTACTTC.